Shown below are 23 T cell receptor beta chains from a single sample sequenced in a study of blood T cells in healthy people across ages. Using a J-beta primer mix together with a sample-barcoded 5' primer, a second PCR was run for roughly 6 to 12 cycles. TCRdb called the 5' RACE reads again in MiXCR, with one record for every CDR3 protein. This sample yields 780,000 or so distinct CDR3 sequences, of which approximately 53% are seen a single time; roughly 24% belongs to the top ten. The sample taken for sequencing was blood. The source of these receptors is a man aged 40-49 years in good health.

V usage is TRBV6-2 or TRBV6-3 and J usage is TRBJ2-1; 9 bases map to TRBD1. Trimming removed 2 bases from V and 3 bases from J; junction bases left unmatched: 5. The CDR3 sequence is 16 residues long. Germline-derived CDR1 and CDR2 are MNHEY and SVGEGT. The CDR3: CASSYDDRGNYNEQFF. The CDR3 DNA reads TGTGCCAGCAGTTACGATGACAGGGGGAACTACAATGAGCAGTTCTTC.

This chain joins TRBV28 and TRBJ2-7; 7 bases match TRBD2. The ends lost 3 bases at V and 0 bases at J; junction bases unmatched: 5. Germline V lookup: CDR1 MDHEN, CDR2 SYDVKM. The CDR3 spans 15 residues. The CDR3 region is CASSFPGGSSYEQYF. In DNA, the CDR3 is TGTGCCAGCAGTTTCCCAGGCGGGAGCTCCTACGAGCAGTACTTC.

This clonotype was detected many times. This chain links TRBV10-3 with TRBJ2-5; 14 bases are shared with TRBD2. J was trimmed by 1 base and V by 8 bases; bases with no gene match: 0. Per the germline V gene, CDR1 is ENHRY and CDR2 is SYGVKD. The length of the CDR3 is 14 residues. CDR3 sequence: CAIGTSGSQETQYF. The CDR3 DNA follows: TGTGCCATCGGGACTAGCGGGAGCCAAGAGACCCAGTACTTC.

The chain combines TRBV5-1 with TRBJ2-1, with no clear D. This CDR3 is built from 16 residues. Germline values: CDR1 SGHRS, CDR2 YFSETQ. Trimming cost V 4 bases and J 0 bases, with 14 bases left between them. CDR3: CASSLSTRISYNEQFF. CDR3 bases: TGCGCCAGCAGCCTATCAACCCGGATCTCCTACAATGAGCAGTTCTTC.

This clonotype was detected ten times or more. V gene TRBV3-1 combines with J gene TRBJ1-6, with a possible D match to TRBD1 (5 bases). The germline V gene encodes CDR1 LGHDT and CDR2 YNNKEL (reference sequence). The CDR3 is made up of 14 amino acids. Trimming removed 6 bases at V and 10 bases at J, with 16 bases between. For the CDR3, the DNA is TGTGCCAGCAGTCTTGGCCAAGGGGTCTCACCCCTCCACTTT. Protein: CASSLGQGVSPLHF.

This clonotype was picked up one time. The V gene is TRBV6-5, the J gene TRBJ2-5; tentatively, D is TRBD1 or TRBD2 (5 bases each). V lost 8 bases and J 11 bases, leaving 24 bases between the germline ends. CDR1 and CDR2 (germline): MNHEY, SVGAGI. The CDR3 spans 14 residues. CDR3 amino acids: CASFRDLPYNEQYF. The DNA of the CDR3 is TGTGCCAGCTTTAGGGACCTGCCCTACAATGAGCAGTACTTC.

In its sample, this clonotype was seen many times. The chain joins TRBV7-8 to TRBJ2-1, with D uncertain. Germline V gene data show CDR1 as SGHVS and CDR2 as FQNEAQ. The CDR3 length is 13 residues. Trimming cost V 5 bases and J 8 bases, with 13 bases left between them. CDR3 in DNA: TGTGCCAGCAGCCCCCCCCAGCAGGATGAGCAGTTCTTC. Protein product: CASSPPQQDEQFF.

The V gene is TRBV11-3, the J gene TRBJ1-1; no firm D call. The CDR3 loop spans 13 amino acids. Germline CDR1 SGHNT, CDR2 YENEEA. Trimming pared 5 bases from V and 5 bases from J, leaving 12 bases between. For the CDR3, the DNA is TGTGCCAGCAGCCCGGCGATGTGGACTGAAGCTTTCTTT. Protein sequence: CASSPAMWTEAFF.

A few counts support this clonotype. The V gene is TRBV27, the J gene TRBJ1-4; D is ambiguous. Trimming stripped 5 bases from V and 5 bases from J, with 6 bases between. Per germline, CDR1 MNHEY and CDR2 SMNVEV (reference sequence). The CDR3 loop spans 12 amino acids. The CDR3, as DNA: TGTGCCAGCAGTCTCAGAAATGAAAAACTGTTTTTT. Translating gives CASSLRNEKLFF.

This clonotype was detected a few times. The chain uses TRBV6-6 and TRBJ2-7; TRBD1 agrees at 7 bases. Germline CDR1 MNHNY, CDR2 SVGAGI (reference sequence). Germline trimming cut 2 bases from V and 2 bases from J; bases unmatched to any gene: 9. CDR3 length: 16 amino acids. In DNA, the CDR3 is TGTGCCAGCAGTTACGCACCCCCGGGACAGCCCTACGAGCAGTACTTC. Translation: CASSYAPPGQPYEQYF.

The rearrangement joins TRBV18 to TRBJ2-4, with TRBD1 matching over 8 bases. The DNA end is a closer match to TRBJ2-7, so the J assignment may be wrong. Germline lookup yields CDR1 KGHSH and CDR2 LQKENI. This CDR3 has 14 amino acids. CDR3 DNA sequence: TGTGCCAGCTCACCAGAGACAGGGGTCGACGAGCAGTACTTC. Protein product: CASSPETGVDEQYF.

The J gene is TRBJ2-3, the V gene TRBV20-1; possibly TRBD2 for D (7 bases). This CDR3 contains 15 residues. V was shortened by 4 bases and J by 1 base, with 15 bases between the two germline ends. Germline loops: CDR1 DFQATT, CDR2 SNEGSKA (reference sequence). The CDR3 coding sequence is TGCAGTGCTAAAGGGGGGGGCGTAGGCACAGATACGCAGTATTTT. As protein: CSAKGGGVGTDTQYF.

The chain carries TRBV10-3 and TRBJ1-1; possible D gene TRBD1, 5 bases. Trimming removed 8 bases from V and 5 bases from J, with 15 bases in between. Germline V CDR1 and CDR2: ENHRY, SYGVKD. This CDR3 is 13 amino acids long. CDR3 nucleotides: TGTGCCATCCTTGGGGGAGGGAGAACTGAAGCTTTCTTT. It yields the protein CAILGGGRTEAFF.

This clonotype was recorded a few times. The chain combines TRBV12-3 or TRBV12-4 with TRBJ2-7; perhaps D is TRBD1 or TRBD2 (5 bases each). The CDR3 consists of 18 residues. V was pared by 6 bases and J by 2 bases, with 26 bases between. CDR3: CASSPGDARAPVTYEQYF. CDR3 in DNA: TGTGCCAGCAGCCCTGGGGACGCGAGGGCTCCCGTGACCTACGAGCAGTACTTC.

This clonotype was counted a single time. V gene TRBV5-1 combines with J gene TRBJ2-1; 9 bases map to TRBD1. V was pared by 6 bases and J by 7 bases, with 8 bases of the junction left unmatched. This CDR3 has 14 amino acids. Germline values: CDR1 SGHRS, CDR2 YFSETQ. The chain's CDR3 is CASTRDRATNEQFF. As DNA, the CDR3 is TGCGCCAGCACCCGGGACAGGGCGACGAATGAGCAGTTCTTC.

V usage is TRBV20-1 and J usage is TRBJ2-5; 9 bases map to TRBD1. The length of the CDR3 is 14 residues. The junction had 10 bases not matched to a gene; V was cut back by 6 bases and J by 5 bases. Germline V CDR1 and CDR2: DFQATT, SNEGSKA (reference sequence). For the CDR3, the DNA is TGCAGTGCCAGGGACAGGGAAGTTTGGGAGACCCAGTACTTC. This codes for CSARDREVWETQYF.

The rearrangement uses TRBV28 and TRBJ2-5; D perhaps matches TRBD1 (6 bases). CDR3 length: 16 residues. Germline lookup yields CDR1 MDHEN and CDR2 SYDVKM. Trimming removed 5 bases from V and 0 bases from J, with 16 bases in between. The CDR3 DNA sequence: TGTGCCAGCAGTGTCGACAGGAGAACGTACCAAGAGACCCAGTACTTC. Translated: CASSVDRRTYQETQYF.

The chain employs TRBV5-1 and TRBJ2-5, with a weak D call TRBD2 (6 bases). V gave up 3 bases and J gave up 3 bases, with 15 bases separating them. CDR3 size: 15 residues. Germline V gene lookup returns CDR1 SGHRS and CDR2 YFSETQ. Here the CDR3 reads CASSSGRSSEETQYF. In DNA form, the CDR3 reads TGCGCCAGCAGCTCTGGGAGGAGTTCCGAAGAGACCCAGTACTTC.

The J gene is TRBJ2-1, the V gene TRBV14, with 7 bases fitting TRBD1. This CDR3 is built from 16 residues. Looked up from germline, CDR1 is SGHDN and CDR2 is FVKESK. The J segment lost 4 bases and the V segment lost 3 bases, leaving 9 bases of the junction unmatched. CDR3 in amino acids: CASSQRLGTVYNEQFF. The DNA of the CDR3 is TGTGCCAGCAGCCAGCGCCTCGGGACAGTTTACAATGAGCAGTTCTTC.

Comments on this clonotype: An end of the junction does not agree with germline; a read error may underlie this. CDR3 nucleotides: TGTGCCGGGAGTGTACGAGAGACCCAGTACTTC. Translating gives CAGSVRETQYF. This rearrangement joins TRBV30 to TRBJ2-5; possible D gene TRBD2, 5 bases. This CDR3 spans 11 amino acids. Per the germline V gene, CDR1 is GTSNPN and CDR2 is SVGIG (reference sequence).

This chain links TRBV29-1 with TRBJ2-4; TRBD1 matches at 7 bases. The J call may be wrong; the DNA end is better matched by TRBJ2-7. This CDR3 region has 17 residues. Germline values: CDR1 SQVTM, CDR2 ANQGSEA. CDR3 nucleotides: TGCAGCGTTGAAGATCGAGCCGGCGACAGGGTGACCTACGAGCAGTACTTC. Translation: CSVEDRAGDRVTYEQYF.

The gene calls are TRBV29-1 and TRBJ1-1; 8 nucleotides match TRBD1. Per germline, CDR1 SQVTM and CDR2 ANQGSEA. V shed 7 bases and J 4 bases; nucleotides not matched to a gene: 8. The CDR3 covers 13 residues. CDR3 residues: CSAGAQGATEAFF. The CDR3 region has the DNA TGCAGCGCGGGAGCTCAGGGGGCCACTGAAGCTTTCTTT.

This chain connects TRBV2 to TRBJ2-7, with D unresolved. The J call may be mistaken, given a closer DNA end match to TRBJ2-5. The V gene's germline CDR1 is SNHLY and CDR2 FYNNEI. There are 14 residues in the CDR3. The CDR3 bases are TGTGCCAGCTCCTGGGCCCGAGAAGGAGAGACCCAGTACTTC. Encoded protein: CASSWAREGETQYF.